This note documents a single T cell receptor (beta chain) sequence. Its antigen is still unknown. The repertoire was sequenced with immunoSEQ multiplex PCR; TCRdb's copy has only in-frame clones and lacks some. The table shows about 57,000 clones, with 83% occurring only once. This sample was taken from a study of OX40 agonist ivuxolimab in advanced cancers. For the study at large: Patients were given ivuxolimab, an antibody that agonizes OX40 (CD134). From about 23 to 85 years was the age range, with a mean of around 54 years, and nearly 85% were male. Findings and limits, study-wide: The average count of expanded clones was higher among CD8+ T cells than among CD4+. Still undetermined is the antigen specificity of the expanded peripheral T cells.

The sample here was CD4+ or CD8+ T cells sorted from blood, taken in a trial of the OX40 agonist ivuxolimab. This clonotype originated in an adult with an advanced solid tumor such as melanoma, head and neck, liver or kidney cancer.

CDR3 sequence reads: CSVVGQRTDTQYF. CDR3 coding DNA: TGCAGCGTTGTGGGACAGCGCACAGATACGCAGTATTTT. The chain is built from TRBV29-1 and TRBJ2-3, with TRBD1 matching 7 bases. Germline-derived CDR1 and CDR2 are SQVTM and ANQGSEA. Germline trimming cut 4 bases from V and 1 base from J; bases unmatched to any gene: 2. The CDR3 runs to 13 residues.